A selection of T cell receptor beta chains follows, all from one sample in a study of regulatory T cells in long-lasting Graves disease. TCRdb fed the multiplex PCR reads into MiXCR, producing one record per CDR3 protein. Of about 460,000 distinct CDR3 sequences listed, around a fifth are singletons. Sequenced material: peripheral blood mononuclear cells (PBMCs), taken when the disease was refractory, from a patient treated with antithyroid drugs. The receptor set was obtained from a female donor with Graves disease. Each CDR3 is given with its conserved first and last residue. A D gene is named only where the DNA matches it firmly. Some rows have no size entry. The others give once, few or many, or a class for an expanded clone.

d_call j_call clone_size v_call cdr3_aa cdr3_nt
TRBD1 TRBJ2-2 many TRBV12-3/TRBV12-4 CASSLTGVPGELFF TGTGCCAGCAGTTTAACAGGGGTTCCCGGGGAGCTGTTTTTT
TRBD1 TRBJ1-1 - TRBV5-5 CASSLVGTGETEAFF TGTGCCAGCAGCTTGGTGGGGACAGGGGAAACTGAAGCTTTCTTT
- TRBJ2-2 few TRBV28 CASNGPRDTGELFF TGTGCCAGCAATGGACCGCGGGACACCGGGGAGCTGTTTTTT
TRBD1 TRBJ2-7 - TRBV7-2 CASTSQGHEQYF TGTGCCAGCACCTCACAGGGGCACGAGCAGTACTTC
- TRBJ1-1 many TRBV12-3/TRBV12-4 CASSPVGGAGTEAFF TGTGCCAGCAGCCCTGTAGGGGGGGCAGGGACTGAAGCTTTCTTT
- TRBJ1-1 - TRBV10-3 CATAAKGFNTEAFF TGTGCCACCGCGGCGAAAGGGTTTAACACTGAAGCTTTCTTT
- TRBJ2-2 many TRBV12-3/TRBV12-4 CASNYLGDTGELFF TGTGCCAGCAACTACCTAGGGGACACCGGGGAGCTGTTTTTT
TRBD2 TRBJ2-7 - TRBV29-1 CSVLTSGTYEQYF TGCAGCGTTTTGACTAGCGGGACCTACGAGCAGTACTTC
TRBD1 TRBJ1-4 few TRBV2 CASRPGTGVLVGKLFF TGTGCCAGCAGACCCGGGACAGGGGTTTTAGTAGGAAAACTGTTTTTT
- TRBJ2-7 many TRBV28 CASSLLGRGWEQYF TGTGCCAGCAGTTTATTAGGTAGGGGATGGGAGCAGTACTTC
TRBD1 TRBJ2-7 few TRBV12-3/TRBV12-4 CAGKPTRDRGHEQYF TGTGCCGGCAAACCAACCCGGGACAGGGGTCACGAGCAGTACTTC
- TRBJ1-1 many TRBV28 CASRMGGNTEAFF TGTGCCAGCAGGATGGGAGGGAACACTGAAGCTTTCTTT
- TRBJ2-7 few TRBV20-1 CSAMDRTTSYEQYF TGCAGTGCTATGGACAGGACTACATCCTACGAGCAGTACTTC
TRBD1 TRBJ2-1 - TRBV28 CASTNDRGLYNEQFF TGTGCCAGCACTAACGACAGGGGGCTCTACAATGAGCAGTTCTTC
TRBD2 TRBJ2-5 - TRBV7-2 CASSLREGLLETQYF TGTGCCAGCAGCTTGCGGGAGGGCCTCTTGGAGACCCAGTACTTC
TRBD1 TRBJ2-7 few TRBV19 CASSPRTGQKNSYEQYF TGTGCCAGTAGTCCAAGGACAGGGCAAAAGAACTCCTACGAGCAGTACTTC
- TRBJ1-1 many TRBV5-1 CASSSLGGSLTEAFF TGCGCCAGCAGCTCTTTGGGAGGCAGCCTCACTGAAGCTTTCTTT
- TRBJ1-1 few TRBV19 CASSKQGPGTEAFF TGTGCCAGTAGTAAACAGGGTCCGGGAACTGAAGCTTTCTTT
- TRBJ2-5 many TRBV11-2 CASSNHGGGGGETQYF TGTGCCAGCAGCAACCACGGTGGTGGGGGAGGTGAGACCCAGTACTTC
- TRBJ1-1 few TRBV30 CAWSPPGPNTEAFF TGTGCCTGGAGTCCCCCGGGCCCGAACACTGAAGCTTTCTTT
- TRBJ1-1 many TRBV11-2 CASMGRGDTEAFF TGTGCCAGCATGGGACGGGGGGACACTGAAGCTTTCTTT
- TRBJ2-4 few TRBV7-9 CASSPSLSLAKNIQYF TGTGCCAGCAGCCCCTCGTTATCCCTAGCCAAAAACATTCAGTACTTC
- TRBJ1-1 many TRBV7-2 CASSDHSTLFRGTEAFF TGTGCCAGCAGCGATCATTCGACACTATTCCGAGGGACTGAAGCTTTCTTT
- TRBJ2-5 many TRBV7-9 CASSLRGTQETQYF TGTGCCAGCAGCTTGAGGGGGACCCAAGAGACCCAGTACTTC
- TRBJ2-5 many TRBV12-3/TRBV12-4 CASSFGTAGETQYF TGTGCCAGCAGTTTTGGGACAGCGGGAGAGACCCAGTACTTC
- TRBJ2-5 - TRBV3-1 CASSPGMGGVQETQYF TGTGCCAGCAGCCCCGGCATGGGCGGGGTCCAAGAGACCCAGTACTTC
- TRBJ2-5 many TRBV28 CASSFRVRGYQETQYF TGTGCCAGCAGTTTTAGGGTCCGAGGTTACCAAGAGACCCAGTACTTC
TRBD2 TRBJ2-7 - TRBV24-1 CATSDLSGSGEQYF TGTGCCACCAGTGATTTAAGCGGGAGTGGTGAGCAGTACTTC
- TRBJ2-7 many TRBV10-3 CAISPGTDYEQYF TGTGCCATCAGTCCCGGGACCGACTACGAGCAGTACTTC
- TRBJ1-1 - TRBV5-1 CASSLDGIYPGTEAFF TGCGCCAGCAGCTTAGATGGAATTTATCCGGGGACTGAAGCTTTCTTT
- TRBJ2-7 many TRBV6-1 CASKRTPSYEQYF TGTGCCAGCAAGCGGACACCATCCTACGAGCAGTACTTC
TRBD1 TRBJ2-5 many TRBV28 CASTSILDREEETQYF TGTGCCAGCACCTCCATCTTGGACAGGGAGGAAGAGACCCAGTACTTC
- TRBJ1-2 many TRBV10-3 CAISESVLGHGYTF TGTGCCATCAGTGAGTCAGTATTGGGGCATGGCTACACCTTC
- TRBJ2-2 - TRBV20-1 CSAIRTNTGELFF TGCAGTGCTATACGGACGAACACCGGGGAGCTGTTTTTT
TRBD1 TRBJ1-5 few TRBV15 CATSKRQGYNQPQHF TGTGCCACCAGCAAAAGACAGGGTTACAATCAGCCCCAGCATTTT
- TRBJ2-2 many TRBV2 CASSEDTGELFF TGTGCCAGCAGTGAAGACACCGGGGAGCTGTTTTTT
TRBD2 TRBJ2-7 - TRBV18 CASSELAYEQYF TGTGCCAGCTCCGAACTAGCGTACGAGCAGTACTTC
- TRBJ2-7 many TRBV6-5 CASSYSIQGDYEQYF TGTGCCAGCAGTTACTCTATACAGGGAGACTACGAGCAGTACTTC
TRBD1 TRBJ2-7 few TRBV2 CASRQGSNEQYF TGTGCCAGTCGACAGGGGAGTAACGAGCAGTACTTC
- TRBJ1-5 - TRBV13 CASSLAGKGRPQHF TGTGCCAGCAGCTTAGCCGGCAAAGGTCGGCCCCAGCATTTT
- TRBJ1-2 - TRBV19 CASSIIHRAVDYGYTF TGTGCCAGTAGTATTATCCACAGGGCTGTTGACTATGGCTACACCTTC
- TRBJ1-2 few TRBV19 CASSMPGTPYGYTF TGTGCCAGTAGTATGCCGGGAACCCCTTATGGCTACACCTTC
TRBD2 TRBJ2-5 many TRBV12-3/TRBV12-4 CASSPGLDGETQYF TGTGCCAGCAGCCCCGGACTAGACGGAGAGACCCAGTACTTC
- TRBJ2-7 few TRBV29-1 CSSLTGTYEQYF TGCAGCTCCTTGACTGGAACCTACGAGCAGTACTTC
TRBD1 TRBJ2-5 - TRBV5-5 CASSRQGVVTQYF TGTGCCAGCAGCCGACAGGGGGTCGTGACCCAGTACTTC
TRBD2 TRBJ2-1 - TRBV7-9 CARSGLAGYNEQFF TGTGCCCGATCAGGACTAGCGGGCTACAATGAGCAGTTCTTC
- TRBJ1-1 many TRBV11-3 CASSLESGTSVYAVAFF TGTGCCAGCAGCTTAGAATCGGGGACAAGCGTATACGCTGTTGCTTTCTTT
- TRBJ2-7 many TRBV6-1 CASSLMQYYEQYF TGTGCCAGCAGTCTAATGCAGTATTACGAGCAGTACTTC
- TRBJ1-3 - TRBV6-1 CASRNTGNTIYF TGTGCCAGCAGAAACACTGGAAACACCATATATTTT
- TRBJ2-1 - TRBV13 CASSSLDESSYNEQFF TGTGCCAGCAGCTCATTAGACGAGAGCTCCTACAATGAGCAGTTCTTC
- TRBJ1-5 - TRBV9 CASSAPGHNQPQHF TGTGCCAGCAGCGCCCCAGGGCACAATCAGCCCCAGCATTTT
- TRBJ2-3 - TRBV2 CASRGLRVAGTDTQYF TGTGCCAGCAGGGGCTTAAGGGTAGCGGGCACAGATACGCAGTATTTT
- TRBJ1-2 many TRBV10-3 CAISESGESYGYTF TGTGCCATCAGTGAGTCGGGAGAAAGCTATGGCTACACCTTC